Listed below are T cell receptor beta chains from one sample, sequenced in a study of radiation and T cells in renal cell carcinoma. Sequencing was performed with immunoSEQ multiplex PCR; in TCRdb, only in-frame clones are kept and a portion is missing. The table lists more than 100,000 clones, around nine tenths of them singletons. The sequencing here drew on blood, taken from a patient whose treatment included radiotherapy and nephrectomy. The receptor set was obtained from an older woman with renal cell carcinoma. CDR3s include the opening cysteine and the closing phenylalanine or tryptophan. The D gene is left open where the match is weak. Expanded clones are given a class, and other clones once, few, many or no size at all.

- 14 TRBJ1-2 TRBD1 TRBV7-2 CASSWDRVNYGYTF TGTGCCAGCAGTTGGGACAGGGTTAACTATGGCTACACCTTC
once 13 TRBJ1-6 TRBD1 TRBV7-2 CASSLRQGSPLHF TGTGCCAGCAGCTTACGACAGGGATCACCCCTCCACTTT
- 12 TRBJ1-1 - TRBV7-9 CASSLTNTEAFF TGTGCCAGCAGCTTGACCAACACTGAAGCTTTCTTT
- 14 TRBJ2-4 TRBD2 TRBV15 CATRVPGLAWIQYF TGTGCCACCAGAGTGCCGGGACTAGCATGGATTCAGTACTTC
- 14 TRBJ1-2 - TRBV10-3 CAISESGTSYGYTF TGTGCCATCAGTGAGTCGGGGACAAGCTATGGCTACACCTTC
- 15 TRBJ2-7 TRBD1 TRBV7-6 CASSRGTGGGYEQYF TGTGCCAGCAGCCGGGGGACAGGGGGAGGTTACGAGCAGTACTTC
- 15 TRBJ1-5 TRBD1 TRBV2 CASRGTGGNNQPQHF TGTGCCAGCCGGGGGACAGGGGGTAACAATCAGCCCCAGCATTTT
- 14 TRBJ2-6 - TRBV7-9 CASSPTSGANVLTF TGTGCCAGCAGCCCAACCTCTGGGGCCAACGTCCTGACTTTC
- 16 TRBJ2-3 - TRBV9 CASSVGAGRYTDTQYF TGTGCCAGCAGCGTAGGTGCGGGGAGATACACAGATACGCAGTATTTT
once 15 TRBJ2-7 TRBD1 TRBV5-6 CASSLLGTASYEQYF TGTGCCAGCAGCTTGTTGGGGACAGCCTCCTACGAGCAGTACTTC
once 11 TRBJ2-7 - TRBV6-1 CASSGTYEQYF TGTGCCAGCAGTGGTACCTACGAGCAGTACTTC
- 16 TRBJ2-2 - TRBV9 CASSGRTTMNTGELFF TGTGCCAGCAGCGGCCGGACGACAATGAACACCGGGGAGCTGTTTTTT
- 15 TRBJ1-3 - TRBV5-1 CASSPDGATGNTIYF TGCGCCAGCAGCCCGGACGGAGCGACTGGAAACACCATATATTTT
- 18 TRBJ2-7 TRBD2 TRBV5-6 CASSQTSGGAFPPYEQYF TGTGCCAGCAGCCAGACTAGCGGGGGGGCCTTTCCTCCGTACGAGCAGTACTTC
once 16 TRBJ1-2 - TRBV27 CASSGSDFGANYGYTF TGTGCCAGCAGTGGAAGCGATTTTGGGGCTAACTATGGCTACACCTTC
- 15 TRBJ2-1 - TRBV18 CASSPAPHTDNEQFF TGTGCCAGCTCACCGGCCCCTCATACAGATAATGAGCAGTTCTTC
- 11 TRBJ2-4 - TRBV20-1 CSASPGYIQYF TGCAGTGCTAGTCCCGGGTACATTCAGTACTTC
- 14 TRBJ1-1 - TRBV30 CAWRIGLMNTEAFF TGTGCCTGGAGAATAGGACTTATGAACACTGAAGCTTTCTTT
- 15 TRBJ2-5 - TRBV5-1 CASSLDRGLGETQYF TGCGCCAGCAGCTTGGACCGGGGGCTGGGGGAGACCCAGTACTTC
- 17 TRBJ2-5 TRBD2 TRBV9 CASSVDTSGGLVETQYF TGTGCCAGCAGCGTAGATACTAGCGGGGGGTTGGTAGAGACCCAGTACTTC
once 13 TRBJ2-2 - TRBV29-1 CSVGEFSTGELFF TGCAGCGTTGGGGAATTCTCCACCGGGGAGCTGTTTTTT
- 18 TRBJ2-1 TRBD2 TRBV4-2 CASSQAGTSGGAGNEQFF TGTGCCAGCAGCCAGGCCGGGACTAGCGGGGGGGCTGGGAATGAGCAGTTCTTC
- 13 TRBJ1-5 - TRBV10-1 CARQLGWNQPQHF TGCGCCAGACAACTGGGGTGGAATCAGCCCCAGCATTTT
once 14 TRBJ2-7 - TRBV4-1 CASSQPGDSYEQYF TGCGCCAGCAGCCAACCAGGTGACTCCTACGAGCAGTACTTC
- 15 TRBJ2-1 - TRBV5-1 CASSLREFSYNEQFF TGCGCCAGCAGCCTTAGAGAATTCTCTTACAATGAGCAGTTCTTC
once 15 TRBJ2-1 TRBD1 TRBV11-2 CASSLGQGIYNEQFF TGTGCCAGCAGCTTAGGACAGGGAATCTACAATGAGCAGTTCTTC
- 15 TRBJ2-7 - TRBV30 CAWSVGQSFSYEQYF TGTGCCTGGAGTGTAGGTCAGTCTTTCTCCTACGAGCAGTACTTC
few 15 TRBJ2-1 - TRBV15 CATSPRVEAGNEQFF TGTGCCACCAGCCCGCGGGTAGAGGCCGGCAATGAGCAGTTCTTC
- 18 TRBJ2-2 - TRBV13 CASSLGRVLLANTGELFF TGTGCCAGCAGCTTAGGCCGAGTGCTACTCGCGAACACCGGGGAGCTGTTTTTT
few 12 TRBJ2-3 - TRBV6-1 CASSEVRDTQYF TGTGCCAGCAGTGAAGTCAGGGATACGCAGTATTTT
- 12 TRBJ2-7 - TRBV7-8 CASSYSRYEQYF TGTGCCAGCAGCTATAGTCGCTACGAGCAGTACTTC
- 14 TRBJ1-2 TRBD1 TRBV27 CASSFLQGAGGYTF TGTGCCAGCAGTTTCTTACAGGGGGCGGGGGGCTACACCTTC
- 13 TRBJ1-2 - TRBV5-6 CASNSGGHYGYTF TGTGCCAGCAACTCAGGCGGGCACTATGGCTACACCTTC
- 15 TRBJ1-2 - TRBV7-2 CASSPTTGLNYGYTF TGTGCCAGCAGCCCCACGACAGGTTTAAACTATGGCTACACCTTC
- 14 TRBJ1-1 TRBD1 TRBV7-3 CASSSRDSGRGAFF TGTGCCAGCAGCTCCAGGGACAGCGGAAGGGGAGCTTTCTTT
few 15 TRBJ1-1 TRBD1 TRBV5-1 CASSPETGLNTEAFF TGCGCCAGCAGCCCGGAGACAGGGTTGAACACTGAAGCTTTCTTT
- 13 TRBJ1-2 - TRBV27 CASSTTGGYGYTF TGTGCCAGCAGCACAACGGGGGGCTATGGCTACACCTTC
few 19 TRBJ2-3 - TRBV21-1 CASSNWTSGGAEWTDTQYF TGTGCCAGCAGCAACTGGACTAGCGGGGGGGCGGAATGGACAGATACGCAGTATTTT
- 13 TRBJ1-5 TRBD1 TRBV6-1 CARGQVAIQPQHF TGTGCCAGAGGACAGGTGGCCATTCAGCCCCAGCATTTT
- 14 TRBJ2-3 - TRBV2 CASSEGSRTDTQYF TGTGCCAGCAGTGAAGGTTCTCGCACAGATACGCAGTATTTT
- 15 TRBJ1-2 - TRBV5-1 CASSLGAHGTEGYTF TGCGCCAGCAGCTTGGGGGCCCACGGTACGGAGGGCTACACCTTC
- 14 TRBJ1-1 - TRBV30 CAWKSGAGNTEAFF TGTGCCTGGAAGTCGGGGGCTGGAAACACTGAAGCTTTCTTT
- 14 TRBJ2-4 - TRBV27 CASSRRAGENIQYF TGTGCCAGCAGTCGCAGGGCTGGAGAAAACATTCAGTACTTC
- 15 TRBJ1-2 - TRBV7-2 CASSLAGMGSYGYTF TGTGCCAGCAGCTTAGCGGGGATGGGCTCCTATGGCTACACCTTC
- 15 TRBJ2-3 TRBD1 TRBV6-4 CASSEQGAPTDTQYF TGTGCCAGCAGTGAACAGGGGGCGCCCACAGATACGCAGTATTTT
once 14 TRBJ1-2 TRBD1 TRBV5-1 CASSFSQGSYGYTF TGCGCCAGCAGCTTTTCACAGGGGAGTTATGGCTACACCTTC
- 15 TRBJ1-2 - TRBV7-2 CASSLTGAFGYGYTF TGTGCCAGCAGCTTAACCGGAGCATTCGGGTATGGCTACACCTTC
- 13 TRBJ1-1 TRBD1 TRBV28 CASITGGPTEAFF TGTGCCAGCATTACAGGGGGCCCCACTGAAGCTTTCTTT
- 17 TRBJ2-3 TRBD2 TRBV5-4 CASSQGLAGGSQDTQYF TGTGCCAGCAGCCAGGGACTAGCGGGGGGATCGCAAGATACGCAGTATTTT
once 12 TRBJ1-2 - TRBV10-3 CAISESTSGYTF TGTGCCATCAGTGAGTCGACGTCTGGCTACACCTTC
few 10 TRBJ1-2 - TRBV6-1 CASSDYGYTF TGTGCCAGCAGTGATTATGGCTACACCTTC
- 17 TRBJ1-4 TRBD1 TRBV7-9 CASSLAVLTGENEKLFF TGTGCCAGCAGCTTAGCGGTCCTGACAGGGGAGAATGAAAAACTGTTTTTT
once 15 TRBJ2-1 TRBD2 TRBV30 CAWSDGGGSYNEQFF TGTGCCTGGAGTGACGGGGGGGGCTCCTACAATGAGCAGTTCTTC
- 13 TRBJ1-5 - TRBV2 CASSDKTNQPQHF TGTGCCAGCAGTGACAAAACGAATCAGCCCCAGCATTTT
- 13 TRBJ2-1 TRBD1 TRBV7-2 CASSTTGGREQFF TGTGCCAGCAGCACAACAGGGGGGAGGGAGCAGTTCTTC
- 14 TRBJ1-5 - TRBV30 CAWSVDKGEQPQHF TGTGCCTGGAGTGTAGATAAAGGGGAGCAGCCCCAGCATTTT
- 17 TRBJ1-3 TRBD1 TRBV4-2 CASRRGDRDSSGNTIYF TGTGCCAGCCGTAGGGGGGACAGAGATTCCTCTGGAAACACCATATATTTT